This TCR beta chain was captured by sequencing in a study of T cell responses to AZD1222 COVID-19 vaccine (dated by TCRdb to about 2021). Notes on the research overall: TCR sequencing was performed for 230 to 250 trial participants, of whom 200 to 220 were given two doses of AZD1222 and some 26 were given two doses of MenACWY control vaccine. Trial participants were enrolled into age subgroups of 18-55, 56-69 and 70-plus years, which contained roughly 140, 27 and 60 TCR-sequenced participants, respectively.

The CDR3 regions of human TCRbeta chains were analyzed by immunosequencing. In the original analysis: TCRs in the repertoires were matched against a reference library of SARS-CoV-2-specific TCRs that had been generated with the MIRA antigen-specificity platform. Breadth was defined as the fraction of unique TCRs that were SARS-CoV-2-associated. Depth was defined as the fraction of total T cells that were SARS-CoV-2-associated. Using the MIRA data, each spike-specific TCR was mapped to the spike region that the TCR reacts to and placed in a CD4 or CD8 class. Log10-transformed breadth and depth values were compared by one-way ANOVA with Sidak's multiple comparisons tests. TCRdb stores this immuneACCESS table with in-frame sequences only. Part of the clones is absent; in the studies checked, under half of the shortfall reflects unresolved V genes, and no reason is known for the rest. The DNA gave D and trimming, while V, J and clone size come from that table. The sample table lists more than 85,000 clones, 88% of them with a count of one. Jointly, the top ten make up about 13% of the sample.

The cysteine opens and the phenylalanine closes a CDR3 of 15 amino acids. The kept DNA is CDR3 alone, 45 bases in frame from the first base. Relative to germline, V is missing 4 bases and J is missing 5 bases, with 5 bases of the junction outside any gene match. The CDR1 and CDR2 encoded by the germline V gene are SGHAT and FQNNGV. This clone is a singleton in its sample. Its antigen is still unknown. No qualities accompany the bases; no much larger clone lies one base away. The time point label on this specimen signifies: baseline before first vaccination. In the paper's terms, the treatment or condition label means: meningococcal conjugate vaccine given as trial control. The vaccinee samples were drawn from two UK trials, COV001 and COV002, one of which was a single-blind randomized controlled phase 2/3 trial testing AZD1222 (ChAdOx1 nCoV-19) in healthy adults. Trial participant PBMC samples were collected at day 0 and day 28 after the second dose for TCRbeta chain sequencing.

Here is what the overall study found, with its caveats: Only a handful of AZD1222 recipients were SARS-CoV-2 seropositive at baseline, limiting conclusions about previously exposed vaccinees. In the small 56-69-year group, the increase in depth fell short of significance, most likely because of low power. Spike-specific TCR breadth and depth rose significantly after two AZD1222 doses compared with day 0 and with MenACWY recipients. Reportedly, close to half of the unique spike-specific TCRs recognized epitopes lying outside the regions that are mutated in the B.1.351 and B.1.1.7 variants. The whole spike protein was spanned by vaccine-associated CD4 TCRs, and dominant responses were seen in regions 160-218 and 743-854. Participants were mostly white British, with more females than males. The authors suggested clonal diversity may have been underestimated. Because no samples from the day 14 peak response were available, repertoires could be characterized only after the peak T cell response.

The input for sequencing was peripheral blood, taken on day 0 of MenACWY control vaccination. In this chain, TRBV11-2 is recombined with TRBJ1-6; 7 bases in between match TRBD1. This clonotype was sampled from an adult in good health. Here is the DNA: TGTGCCAGCAGCTCGGGACAGCTTAATAATTCACCCCTCCACTTT. Translated, this is CASSSGQLNNSPLHF. Outside the CDR3, residues come from the reference TRBV11-2 and TRBJ1-6 proteins, so the full variable domain is: EAGVAQSPRYKIIEKRQSVAFWCNPISGHATLYWYQQILGQGPKLLIQFQNNGVVDDSQLPKDRFSAERLKGVDSTLKIQPAKLEDSAVYLCASSSGQLNNSPLHFGNGTRLTVT.